The sequence of this T cell receptor (beta chain) was determined in a study of graft-versus-host responses after intestinal transplantation. Overall study: Anti-thymocyte globulin induction, then tacrolimus and steroids for two to four years, went to all recipients.

The method was immunoSEQ multiplex PCR; TCRdb's version includes in-frame clones alone and lacks a portion of them. Altogether about 130,000 clones are present, approximately 91% being singletons, with the ten largest covering roughly 0.19%. V lost 0 bases to trimming and J lost 2 bases, with 12 bases between them. CDR1 is MNHNS, CDR2 SASEGT, per germline. The CDR3 extends over 16 amino acids. Study conclusions and caveats: Early after transplant, HvG clones declined as circulating GvH clones peaked. GvH clonotypes were identified within recipient marrow, with a subset emerging first in ileum or blood.

Comments on this clone: What it binds is unknown.

The gene calls are TRBV6-1 and TRBJ2-3, with unresolved D. This receptor was obtained from a human donor who received an intestinal transplant. Sequenced material: unstimulated CD4+ T cells sorted from spleen or lymph node cells, taken before intestinal transplant. CDR3 in amino acids: CASSEAPHDLTDTQYF. The CDR3 coding sequence is TGTGCCAGCAGTGAAGCACCCCACGACCTCACAGATACGCAGTATTTT.